Listed below are T cell receptor beta chains from one sample, sequenced in a study of OX40 agonist ivuxolimab in advanced cancers. Libraries were prepared by immunoSEQ multiplex PCR; TCRdb keeps only in-frame clonotypes and omits some of them. The sample has 100,000 or so clones, 90% to 95% seen once. The specimen was CD4+ or CD8+ T cells sorted from blood, collected in a trial of the OX40 agonist ivuxolimab. Receptors originate from an adult with an advanced solid tumor such as melanoma, head and neck, liver or kidney cancer. The CDR3 runs from the conserved cysteine through the conserved F or W. Each record gives: V gene, D gene, clone size, J gene, CDR3 protein, CDR3 DNA. D genes are given only for firm matches. Some rows mark clone size as missing; the rest say once, few, many or name a class of expanded clone.

>TRBV30|-|-|TRBJ1-2
CAWSTLTGGYTF
TGTGCCTGGAGTACTTTAACAGGTGGCTACACCTTC
>TRBV5-1|-|-|TRBJ2-7
CASSVTGWTTREQYF
TGTGCCAGCAGCGTCACCGGTTGGACAACTCGGGAGCAGTACTTC
>TRBV7-6|-|-|TRBJ2-6
CARSRTRALSGANVLTF
TGTGCCAGATCCAGGACCCGGGCCCTCTCTGGGGCCAACGTCCTGACTTTC
>TRBV7-9|TRBD1|-|TRBJ2-7
CASSPRGPYEQYF
TGTGCCAGCAGCCCTAGGGGGCCCTACGAGCAGTACTTC
>TRBV30|TRBD1|few|TRBJ1-1
CAWSDGTGEKAFF
TGTGCCTGGAGCGATGGGACAGGGGAGAAAGCTTTCTTT
>TRBV20-1|TRBD1|-|TRBJ2-1
CSATQGDEQFF
TGCAGTGCCACACAGGGGGATGAGCAGTTCTTC
>TRBV2|TRBD2|-|TRBJ2-3
CASSTGLAGLPSTDTQYF
TGTGCCAGCTCTACGGGACTAGCGGGACTGCCTAGCACAGATACGCAGTATTTT
>TRBV10-2|-|-|TRBJ1-3
CASSDGSTARSGNTIYF
TGCGCCAGCAGTGATGGGTCGACAGCCCGCTCTGGAAACACCATATATTTT
>TRBV7-3|TRBD1|-|TRBJ1-1
CASSLDRVNTEAFF
TGTGCCAGCAGCTTGGACAGGGTAAACACTGAAGCTTTCTTT
>TRBV6-5|TRBD2|few|TRBJ2-3
CASSTWSGGGTQYF
TGTGCCAGCAGTACTTGGAGCGGGGGGGGTACGCAGTATTTT
>TRBV28|TRBD1|-|TRBJ1-4
CASSFTGQGKEKLFF
TGTGCCAGCAGTTTTACGGGACAGGGCAAGGAAAAACTGTTTTTT
>TRBV9|TRBD1|once|TRBJ2-1
CASSPRTGPFYYNEQFF
TGTGCCAGCAGCCCTAGGACAGGCCCGTTTTATTACAATGAGCAGTTCTTC
>TRBV11-3|TRBD2|-|TRBJ2-5
CASSFETAGETQYF
TGTGCCAGCAGCTTTGAGACAGCGGGGGAGACCCAGTACTTC
>TRBV5-4|TRBD2|few|TRBJ2-7
CASSRTSGGPYEQYF
TGTGCCAGCAGCCGAACCAGCGGGGGACCCTACGAGCAGTACTTC
>TRBV4-2|-|-|TRBJ2-1
CASSQGGTSYREQFF
TGTGCCAGCAGCCAAGGCGGGACATCATACCGTGAGCAGTTCTTC
>TRBV28|-|-|TRBJ1-2
CASSLLESADGYTF
TGTGCCAGCAGTCTCTTGGAGAGCGCGGATGGCTACACCTTC
>TRBV5-1|-|few|TRBJ1-2
CASSLDGDYGYTF
TGCGCCAGCAGCTTGGACGGGGACTATGGCTACACCTTC
>TRBV5-1|-|-|TRBJ2-3
CASSVEGRRDTQYF
TGCGCCAGCAGCGTGGAAGGGCGGAGAGATACGCAGTATTTT
>TRBV30|-|-|TRBJ2-6
CAYDTALGANVLTF
TGTGCCTACGACACGGCGTTGGGGGCCAACGTCCTGACTTTC
>TRBV11-3|-|-|TRBJ2-2
CASSLDRGTGELFF
TGTGCCAGCAGCTTAGATAGGGGGACCGGGGAGCTGTTTTTT